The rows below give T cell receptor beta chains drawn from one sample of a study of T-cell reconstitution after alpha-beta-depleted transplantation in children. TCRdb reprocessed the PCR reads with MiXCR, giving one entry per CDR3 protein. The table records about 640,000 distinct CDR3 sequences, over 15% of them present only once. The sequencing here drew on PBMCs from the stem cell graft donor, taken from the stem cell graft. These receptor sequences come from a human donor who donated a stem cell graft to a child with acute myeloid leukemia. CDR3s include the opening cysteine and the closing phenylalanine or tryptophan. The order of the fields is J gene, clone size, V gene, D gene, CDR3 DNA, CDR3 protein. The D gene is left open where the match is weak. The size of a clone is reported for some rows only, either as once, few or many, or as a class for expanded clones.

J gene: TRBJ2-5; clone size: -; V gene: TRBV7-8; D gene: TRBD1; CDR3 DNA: TGTGCCAGCAGCCCTTGGACAGGGATGGGAGAGACCCAGTACTTC; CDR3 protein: CASSPWTGMGETQYF
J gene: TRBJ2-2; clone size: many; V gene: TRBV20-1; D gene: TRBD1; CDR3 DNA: TGCAGTGCTAATACAGGGGGTACCGGGGAGCTGTTTTTT; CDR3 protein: CSANTGGTGELFF
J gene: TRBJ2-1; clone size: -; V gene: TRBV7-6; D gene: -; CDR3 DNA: TGTGCCAGCAGCTTAGAGGGGGGGCAGCAAAGTATTTTT; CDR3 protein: CASSLEGGQQSIF
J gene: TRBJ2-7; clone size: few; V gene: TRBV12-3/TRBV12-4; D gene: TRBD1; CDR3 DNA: TGTGCCAGCAGTTTCCTCAGGACAGGGAGTTACCACGAGCAGTACTTC; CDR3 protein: CASSFLRTGSYHEQYF
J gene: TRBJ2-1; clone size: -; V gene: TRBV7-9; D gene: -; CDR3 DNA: TGTGCCAGCAGCCAGACCCGACCCTACTACAATGAGCAGTTCTTC; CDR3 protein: CASSQTRPYYNEQFF
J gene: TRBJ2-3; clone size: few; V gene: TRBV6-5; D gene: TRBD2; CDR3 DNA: TGTGCCAGCAGTTCCCCAGCGGGGGGGTCAGATACGCAGTATTTT; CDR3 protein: CASSSPAGGSDTQYF
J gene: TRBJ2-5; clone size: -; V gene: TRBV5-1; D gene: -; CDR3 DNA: TGCGCCAGCGGCGATCGAGTGCAGGCAGAGACCCAGTACTTC; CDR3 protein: CASGDRVQAETQYF
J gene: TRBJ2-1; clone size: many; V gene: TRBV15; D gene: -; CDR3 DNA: TGTGCCACCAGCGGGACTGACAATGAGCAGTTCTTC; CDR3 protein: CATSGTDNEQFF
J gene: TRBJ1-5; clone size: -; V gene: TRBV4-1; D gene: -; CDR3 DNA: TGCGCCAGCAGCCAACGTGCCGGGGGGAGCAATCAGCCCCAGCATTTT; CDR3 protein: CASSQRAGGSNQPQHF
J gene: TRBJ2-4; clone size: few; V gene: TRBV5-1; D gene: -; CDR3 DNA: TGCGCCAGCAGCTCTACCTCCCCAGGAAACATTCAGTACTTC; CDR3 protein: CASSSTSPGNIQYF
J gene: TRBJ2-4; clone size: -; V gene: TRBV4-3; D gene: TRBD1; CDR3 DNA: TGCGCCAGCAGCGCTGGACAGGGGAACATTCAGTACTTC; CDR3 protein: CASSAGQGNIQYF
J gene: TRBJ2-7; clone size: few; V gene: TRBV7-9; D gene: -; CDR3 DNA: TGTGCCAGCATCAAGTCGGGGAACTCCTACGAGCAGTACTTC; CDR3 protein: CASIKSGNSYEQYF
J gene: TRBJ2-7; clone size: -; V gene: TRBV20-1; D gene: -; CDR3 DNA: TGCAGTGCTTACCTACAGGGTGGAGCCTCCTACGAGCAGTACTTC; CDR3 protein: CSAYLQGGASYEQYF
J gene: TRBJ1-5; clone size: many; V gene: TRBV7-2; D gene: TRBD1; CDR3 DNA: TGTGCCAGCAGCTTAGGTCAGGGGGAGGCTCAGCCCCAGCATTTT; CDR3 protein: CASSLGQGEAQPQHF
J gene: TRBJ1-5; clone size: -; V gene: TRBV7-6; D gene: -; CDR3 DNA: TGTGCCAGCAGCTTTGCCAGCAATCAGCCCCAGCATTTT; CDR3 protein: CASSFASNQPQHF
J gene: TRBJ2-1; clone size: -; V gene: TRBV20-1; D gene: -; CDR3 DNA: TGCAGTGCTAGTAAGATACGGGATGAGCAGTTCTTC; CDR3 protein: CSASKIRDEQFF
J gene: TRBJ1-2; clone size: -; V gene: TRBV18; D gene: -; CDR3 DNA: TGTGCCAGCTCACCAGGGACAATCGGAGGTAGAGGGGACTATGGCTACACCTTC; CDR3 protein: CASSPGTIGGRGDYGYTF
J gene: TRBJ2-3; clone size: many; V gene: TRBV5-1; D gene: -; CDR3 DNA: TGCGCCAGCAGCTTTAGCGGACGCACAGATACGCAGTATTTT; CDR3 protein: CASSFSGRTDTQYF
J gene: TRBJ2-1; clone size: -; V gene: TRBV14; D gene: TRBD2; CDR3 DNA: TGTGCCAGCAGCCAAGGTCCGACTAGCGGACCTTACAATGAGCAGTTCTTC; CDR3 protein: CASSQGPTSGPYNEQFF
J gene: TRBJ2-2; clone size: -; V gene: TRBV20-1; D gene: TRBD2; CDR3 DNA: TGCAGTGCTAAATGGCTAGCGGGGGCCACCGGGGAGCTGTTTTTT; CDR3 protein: CSAKWLAGATGELFF
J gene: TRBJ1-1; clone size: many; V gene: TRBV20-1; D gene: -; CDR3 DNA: TGCAGTGCCGACGAACGCGGAGACACTGAAGCTTTCTTT; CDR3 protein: CSADERGDTEAFF
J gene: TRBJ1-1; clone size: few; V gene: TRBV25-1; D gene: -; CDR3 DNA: TGTGCCAGCAGTGATGTCAGGGTGAACACTGAAGCTTTCTTT; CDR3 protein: CASSDVRVNTEAFF
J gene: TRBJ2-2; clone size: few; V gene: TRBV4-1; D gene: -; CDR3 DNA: TGCGCCAGCAGCCAAGCAGGGGTTGGGGAGCTGTTTTTT; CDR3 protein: CASSQAGVGELFF
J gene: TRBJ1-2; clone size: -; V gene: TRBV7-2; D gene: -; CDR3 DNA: TGTGCCAGCAGCCCCCAGGGCCAATCCTATGGCTACACCTTC; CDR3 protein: CASSPQGQSYGYTF
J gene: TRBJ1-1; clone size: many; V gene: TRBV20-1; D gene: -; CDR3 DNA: TGCAGTGCGCCCGGGACAATGAACACTGAAGCTTTCTTT; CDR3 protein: CSAPGTMNTEAFF
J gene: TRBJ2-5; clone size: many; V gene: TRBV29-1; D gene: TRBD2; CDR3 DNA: TGCAGCGCCAAAGCGGGGGGGCGGGAGACCCAGTACTTC; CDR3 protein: CSAKAGGRETQYF
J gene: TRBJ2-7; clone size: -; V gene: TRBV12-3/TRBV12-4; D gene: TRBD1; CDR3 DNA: TGTGCCAGCAGTCCGACAGGGTTTCTGGGTGAGCAGTACTTC; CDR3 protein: CASSPTGFLGEQYF
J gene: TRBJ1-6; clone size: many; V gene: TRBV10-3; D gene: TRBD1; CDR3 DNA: TGTGCCATCAGTGAAGGAGACAGGGCTTCACCCCTCCACTTT; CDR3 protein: CAISEGDRASPLHF
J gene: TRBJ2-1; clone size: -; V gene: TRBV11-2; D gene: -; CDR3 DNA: TGTGCCAGCAGCATACCGACTAAGGATCACGAGCAGTTCTTC; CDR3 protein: CASSIPTKDHEQFF
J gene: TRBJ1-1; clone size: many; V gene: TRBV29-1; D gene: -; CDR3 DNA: TGCAGCGTTGAGTCAGGGGATGGGTCTGAAGCTTTCTTT; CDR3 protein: CSVESGDGSEAFF
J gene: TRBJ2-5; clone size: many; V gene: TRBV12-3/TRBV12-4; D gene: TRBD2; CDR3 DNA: TGTGCCAGCAAAATAGCGGGGGGATTTGAAGAGACCCAGTACTTC; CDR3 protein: CASKIAGGFEETQYF
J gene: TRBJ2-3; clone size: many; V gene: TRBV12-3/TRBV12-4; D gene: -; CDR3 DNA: TGTGCCAGCATTTCTGGGACTTCCAACACAGATACGCAGTATTTT; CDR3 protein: CASISGTSNTDTQYF
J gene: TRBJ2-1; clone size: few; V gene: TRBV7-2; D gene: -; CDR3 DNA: TGTGCCAGCAGCCCTGAGCGTGCCAATGAGCAGTTCTTC; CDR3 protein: CASSPERANEQFF
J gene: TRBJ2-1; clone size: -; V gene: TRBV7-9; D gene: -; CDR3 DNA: TGTGCCAGCAGCTTACCGAGCGACAATGAGCAGTTCTTC; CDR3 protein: CASSLPSDNEQFF
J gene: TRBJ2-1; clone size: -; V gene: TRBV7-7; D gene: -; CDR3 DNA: TGTGCCAGCAGCCCAGCGGAGCAGGGAGGCGATGAGCAGTTCTTC; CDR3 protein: CASSPAEQGGDEQFF
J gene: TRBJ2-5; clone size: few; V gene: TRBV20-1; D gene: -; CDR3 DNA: TGCAGTGCTCGTGGGGGGGCGCCCCAAGAGACCCAGTACTTC; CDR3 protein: CSARGGAPQETQYF
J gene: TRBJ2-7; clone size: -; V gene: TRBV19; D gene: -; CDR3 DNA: TGTGCCAGTAGCTCCTACAGTGATCCTAGATACGAGCAGTACTTC; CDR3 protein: CASSSYSDPRYEQYF
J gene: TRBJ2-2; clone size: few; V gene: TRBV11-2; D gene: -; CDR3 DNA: TGTGCCAGCAGCTCGCCGACGTGGGGCGCGAACACCGGGGAGCTGTTTTTT; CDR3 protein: CASSSPTWGANTGELFF
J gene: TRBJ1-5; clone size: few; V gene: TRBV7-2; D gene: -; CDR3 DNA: TGTGCCAGCAGCTTAGAAACTTTTCAGCCCCAGCATTTT; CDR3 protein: CASSLETFQPQHF